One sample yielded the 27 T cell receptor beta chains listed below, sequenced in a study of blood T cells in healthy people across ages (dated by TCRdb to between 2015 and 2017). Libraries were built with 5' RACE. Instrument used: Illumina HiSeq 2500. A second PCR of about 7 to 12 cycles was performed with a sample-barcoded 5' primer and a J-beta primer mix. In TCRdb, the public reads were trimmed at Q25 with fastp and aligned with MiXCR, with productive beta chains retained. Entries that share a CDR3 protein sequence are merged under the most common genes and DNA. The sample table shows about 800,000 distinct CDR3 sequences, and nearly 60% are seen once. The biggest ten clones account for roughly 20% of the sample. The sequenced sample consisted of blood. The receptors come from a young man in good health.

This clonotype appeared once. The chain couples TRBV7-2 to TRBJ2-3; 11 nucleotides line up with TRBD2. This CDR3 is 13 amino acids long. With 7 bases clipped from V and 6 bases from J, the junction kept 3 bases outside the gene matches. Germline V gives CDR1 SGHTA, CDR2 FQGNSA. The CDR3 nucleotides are TGTGCCAGCATACTAGCGGGGGCGGATACGCAGTATTTT. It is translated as CASILAGADTQYF.

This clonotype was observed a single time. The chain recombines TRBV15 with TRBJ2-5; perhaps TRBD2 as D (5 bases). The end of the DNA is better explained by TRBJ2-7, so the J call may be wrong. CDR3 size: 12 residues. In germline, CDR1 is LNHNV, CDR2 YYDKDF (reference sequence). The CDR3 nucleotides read TGTGCCACCGCCTCCTTCGGGATCGAGCAGTACTTC. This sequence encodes CATASFGIEQYF.

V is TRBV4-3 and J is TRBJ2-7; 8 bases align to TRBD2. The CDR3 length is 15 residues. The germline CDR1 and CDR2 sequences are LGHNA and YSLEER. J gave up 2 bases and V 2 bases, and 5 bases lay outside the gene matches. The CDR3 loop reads CASSQSLAVAYEQYF. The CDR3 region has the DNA TGCGCCAGCAGCCAATCACTAGCGGTAGCCTACGAGCAGTACTTC.

The CDR3 protein is CASTPRAGEQYF. For the CDR3, the DNA is TGTGCCAGCACCCCCCGCGCGGGCGAGCAGTACTTC. The gene calls are TRBV12-3 or TRBV12-4 and TRBJ2-7, with a weak D call TRBD2 (5 bases). CDR3 length: 12 residues. With 7 bases removed from V and 6 bases from J, the gap between germline ends came to 13 bases.

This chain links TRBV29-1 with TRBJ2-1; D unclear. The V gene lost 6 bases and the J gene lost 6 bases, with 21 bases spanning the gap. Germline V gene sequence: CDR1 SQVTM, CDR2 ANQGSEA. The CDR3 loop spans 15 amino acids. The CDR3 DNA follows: TGCAGCGTCGAAAAGGCTTCGACCCGTGGCAATGAGCAGTTCTTC. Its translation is CSVEKASTRGNEQFF.

CDR3 DNA: TGTGCCAGCAGCCAAGACGTCGCCTCTGGGGCCAACGTCCTGACTTTC. It codes for CASSQDVASGANVLTF. The gene calls are TRBV14 and TRBJ2-6, with no clear D. Germline CDR1 reads SGHDN; CDR2 reads FVKESK. Trimming shortened V by 0 bases and J by 0 bases, and 6 bases separated the two germline ends. CDR3 length equals 16 residues.

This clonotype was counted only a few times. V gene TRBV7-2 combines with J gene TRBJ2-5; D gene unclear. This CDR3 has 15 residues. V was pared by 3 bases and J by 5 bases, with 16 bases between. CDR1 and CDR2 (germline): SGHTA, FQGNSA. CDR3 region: CASSFQLVRGETQYF. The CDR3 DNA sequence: TGTGCCAGCAGCTTCCAGCTAGTAAGAGGCGAGACCCAGTACTTC.

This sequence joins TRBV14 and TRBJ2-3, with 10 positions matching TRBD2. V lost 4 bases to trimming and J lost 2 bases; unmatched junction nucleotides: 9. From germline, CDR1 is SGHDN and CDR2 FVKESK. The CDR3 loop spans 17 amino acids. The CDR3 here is CASSPWTSGRITDTQYF. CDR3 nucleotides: TGTGCCAGCAGCCCCTGGACTAGCGGAAGAATCACAGATACGCAGTATTTT.

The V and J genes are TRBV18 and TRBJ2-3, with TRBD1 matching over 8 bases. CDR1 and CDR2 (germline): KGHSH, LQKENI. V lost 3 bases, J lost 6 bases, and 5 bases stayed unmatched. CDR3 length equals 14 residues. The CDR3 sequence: CASSPGQGGDTQYF. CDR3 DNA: TGTGCCAGCTCACCCGGACAGGGCGGGGATACGCAGTATTTT. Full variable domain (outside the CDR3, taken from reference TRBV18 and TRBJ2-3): NAGVMQNPRHLVRRRGQEARLRCSPMKGHSHVYWYRQLPEEGLKFMVYLQKENIIDESGMPKERFSAEFPKEGPSILRIQQVVRGDSAAYFCASSPGQGGDTQYFGPGTRLTVL.

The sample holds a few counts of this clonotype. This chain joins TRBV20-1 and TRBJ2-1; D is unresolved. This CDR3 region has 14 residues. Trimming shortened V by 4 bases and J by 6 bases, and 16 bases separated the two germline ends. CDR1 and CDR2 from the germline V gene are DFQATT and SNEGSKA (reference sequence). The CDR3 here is CSANWVGSANEQFF. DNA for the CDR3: TGCAGTGCTAACTGGGTGGGTTCGGCCAATGAGCAGTTCTTC.

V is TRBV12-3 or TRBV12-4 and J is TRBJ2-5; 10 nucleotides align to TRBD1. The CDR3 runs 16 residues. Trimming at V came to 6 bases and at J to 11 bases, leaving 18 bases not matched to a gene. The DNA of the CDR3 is TGTGCCAGCAGCCGTGGACAGGGGGTCCTTGGAATTGAGCAGTACTTC. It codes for CASSRGQGVLGIEQYF.

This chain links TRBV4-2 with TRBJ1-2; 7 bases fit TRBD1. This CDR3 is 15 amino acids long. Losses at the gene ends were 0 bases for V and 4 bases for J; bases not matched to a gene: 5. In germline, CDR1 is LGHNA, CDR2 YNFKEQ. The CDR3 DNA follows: TGTGCCAGCAGCCAAGATAAGGGGGCGGGCTATGGCTACACCTTC. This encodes CASSQDKGAGYGYTF.

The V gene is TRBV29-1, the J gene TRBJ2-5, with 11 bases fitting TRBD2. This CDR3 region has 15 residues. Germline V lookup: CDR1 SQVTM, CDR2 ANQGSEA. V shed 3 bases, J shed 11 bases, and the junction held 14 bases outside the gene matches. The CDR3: CSVDPLAGGDNEQYF. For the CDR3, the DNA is TGCAGCGTTGACCCCTTAGCGGGAGGGGACAATGAGCAGTACTTC.

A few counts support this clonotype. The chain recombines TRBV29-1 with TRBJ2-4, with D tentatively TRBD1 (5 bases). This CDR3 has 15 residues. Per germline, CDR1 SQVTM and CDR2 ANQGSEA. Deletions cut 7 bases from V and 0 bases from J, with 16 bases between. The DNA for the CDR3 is TGCAGCGCCGCGAAGGGGCTTGAAGCCAAAAACATTCAGTACTTC. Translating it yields CSAAKGLEAKNIQYF.

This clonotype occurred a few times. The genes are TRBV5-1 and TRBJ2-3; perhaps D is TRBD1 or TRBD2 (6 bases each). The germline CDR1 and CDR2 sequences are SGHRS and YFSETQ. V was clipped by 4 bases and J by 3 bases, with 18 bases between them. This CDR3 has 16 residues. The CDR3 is CASSPQGLRGTDTQYF. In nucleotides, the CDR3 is TGCGCCAGCAGCCCACAGGGACTCCGCGGGACAGATACGCAGTATTTT.

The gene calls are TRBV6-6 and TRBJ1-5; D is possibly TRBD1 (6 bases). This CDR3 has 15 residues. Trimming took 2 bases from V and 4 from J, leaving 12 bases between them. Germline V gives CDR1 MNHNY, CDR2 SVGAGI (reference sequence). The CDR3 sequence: CASSYAEGGNQPQHF. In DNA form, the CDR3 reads TGTGCCAGCAGTTACGCGGAGGGGGGGAATCAGCCCCAGCATTTT.

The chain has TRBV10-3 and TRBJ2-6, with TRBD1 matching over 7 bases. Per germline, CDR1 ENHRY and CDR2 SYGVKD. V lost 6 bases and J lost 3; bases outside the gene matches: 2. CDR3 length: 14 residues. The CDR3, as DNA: TGTGCCATCAGCGACAGGGATGGGGCCAACGTCCTGACTTTC. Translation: CAISDRDGANVLTF.

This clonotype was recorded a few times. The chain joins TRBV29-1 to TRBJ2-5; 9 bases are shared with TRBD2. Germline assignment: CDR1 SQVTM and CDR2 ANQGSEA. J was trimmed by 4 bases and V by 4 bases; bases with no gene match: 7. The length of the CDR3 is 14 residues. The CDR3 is CSVALAGKSETQYF. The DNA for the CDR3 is TGCAGCGTTGCGCTAGCGGGAAAATCAGAGACCCAGTACTTC.

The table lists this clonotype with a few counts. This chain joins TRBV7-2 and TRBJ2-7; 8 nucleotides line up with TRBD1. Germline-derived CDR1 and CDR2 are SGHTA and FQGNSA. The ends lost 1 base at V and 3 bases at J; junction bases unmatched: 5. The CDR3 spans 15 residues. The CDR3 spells CASSLVDRGVYEQYF. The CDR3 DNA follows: TGTGCCAGCAGCTTAGTAGACAGGGGAGTCTACGAGCAGTACTTC.

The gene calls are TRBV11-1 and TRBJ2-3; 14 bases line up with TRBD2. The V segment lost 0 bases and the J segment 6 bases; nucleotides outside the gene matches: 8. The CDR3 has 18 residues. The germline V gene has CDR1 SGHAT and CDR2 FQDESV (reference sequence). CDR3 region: CASSLAPGTSGSQDTQYF. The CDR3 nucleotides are TGTGCCAGCAGCTTAGCGCCCGGGACTAGCGGGAGTCAGGATACGCAGTATTTT.

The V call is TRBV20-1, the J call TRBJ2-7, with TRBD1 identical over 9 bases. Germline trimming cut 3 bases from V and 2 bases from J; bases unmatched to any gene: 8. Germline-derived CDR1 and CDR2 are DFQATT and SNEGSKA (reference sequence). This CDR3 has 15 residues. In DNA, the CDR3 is TGCAGTGCTAGGTCCCCGACAGGGGGAACCTACGAGCAGTACTTC. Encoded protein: CSARSPTGGTYEQYF.

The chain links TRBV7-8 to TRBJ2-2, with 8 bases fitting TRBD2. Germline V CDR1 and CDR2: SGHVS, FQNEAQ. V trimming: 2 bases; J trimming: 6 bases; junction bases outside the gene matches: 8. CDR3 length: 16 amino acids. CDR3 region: CASSLLAGGISGELFF. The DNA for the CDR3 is TGTGCCAGCAGCTTACTGGCGGGAGGTATCTCCGGGGAGCTGTTTTTT.

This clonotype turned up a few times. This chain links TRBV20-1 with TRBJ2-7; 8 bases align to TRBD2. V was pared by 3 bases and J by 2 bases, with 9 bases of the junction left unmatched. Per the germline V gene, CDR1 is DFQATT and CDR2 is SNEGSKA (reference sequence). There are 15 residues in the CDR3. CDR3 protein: CSARPGTSGTYEQYF. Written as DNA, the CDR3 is TGCAGTGCTAGGCCCGGTACTAGCGGAACCTACGAGCAGTACTTC.

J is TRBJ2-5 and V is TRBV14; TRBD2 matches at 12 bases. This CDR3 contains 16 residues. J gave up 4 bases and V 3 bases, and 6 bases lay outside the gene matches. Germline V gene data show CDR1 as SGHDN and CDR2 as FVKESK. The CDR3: CASSHLAGGPGETQYF. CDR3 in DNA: TGTGCCAGCAGCCACCTAGCGGGAGGGCCTGGAGAGACCCAGTACTTC.

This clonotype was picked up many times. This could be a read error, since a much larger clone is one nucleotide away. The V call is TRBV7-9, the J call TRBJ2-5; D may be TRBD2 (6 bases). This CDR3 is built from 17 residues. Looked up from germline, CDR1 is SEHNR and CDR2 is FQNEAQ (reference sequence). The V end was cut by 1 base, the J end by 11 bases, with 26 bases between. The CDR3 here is CASSLGLRGRQYNEQYF. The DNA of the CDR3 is TGTGCCAGCAGCTTAGGCTTAAGAGGGAGGCAATACAATGAGCAGTACTTC.

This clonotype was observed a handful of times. This chain's CDR3 is CASRQPRDTQYF. The DNA of the CDR3 is TGTGCCAGCAGACAGCCGCGGGATACGCAGTATTTT. The V and J genes are TRBV11-2 and TRBJ2-3; no definite D call. Germline CDR1 SGHAT, CDR2 FQNNGV. This CDR3 is built from 12 residues. Trimming cost V 6 bases and J 6 bases, with 10 bases left between them.

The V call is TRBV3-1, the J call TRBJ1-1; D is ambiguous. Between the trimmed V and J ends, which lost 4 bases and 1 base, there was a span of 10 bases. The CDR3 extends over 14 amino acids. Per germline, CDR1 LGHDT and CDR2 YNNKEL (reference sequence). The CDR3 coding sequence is TGTGCCAGCAGCCGATTTGGCCGGAACACTGAAGCTTTCTTT. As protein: CASSRFGRNTEAFF.